Presented here are 7 T cell receptor beta chains from one specimen sequenced in a study of naive and memory T cell subsets. These receptors have no known antigen. Study-wide results and caveats: A few larger clonotypes appeared in naive repertoires, especially CD8, possibly memory cells re-expressing CD45RA.

The beta constant-region primer was an equimolar mix of two oligonucleotides covering TRBC1 and TRBC2. The ligated cDNA underwent four PCR rounds using SP2 and nested alpha and beta constant-region primers. TCRdb recomputed calls from the UMI-ligation and nested PCR reads with MiXCR, one row per CDR3 protein. The sample holds approximately 140,000 distinct CDR3 sequences; roughly a fifth are singletons and the top ten take 0.5% to 0.75%. The sample was naive CD8+ T cells from blood. The receptors were gathered from a human donor in good health.

The chain employs TRBV7-9 and TRBJ2-7, with D unresolved. The CDR3 length is 12 residues. Trimming shortened V by 3 bases and J by 3 bases, and 6 bases separated the two germline ends. Germline CDR1 and CDR2: SEHNR and FQNEAQ (reference sequence). CDR3 coding DNA: TGTGCCAGCAGCTTGGATATCTACGAGCAGTACTTC. Its translation is CASSLDIYEQYF.

This clonotype has only a few counts. V and J are TRBV29-1 and TRBJ2-7; tentative D call: TRBD1 (5 bases). The V gene lost 2 bases and the J gene lost 0 bases, with 8 bases spanning the gap. From germline, CDR1 is SQVTM and CDR2 ANQGSEA. The CDR3 has 13 amino acids. The CDR3 reads CSVEQGNSYEQYF. CDR3 bases: TGCAGCGTTGAACAGGGAAACTCCTACGAGCAGTACTTC.

This sequence joins TRBV5-5 and TRBJ1-1, with D possibly TRBD1 on 5 matching bases. From germline, CDR1 is SGHKS and CDR2 YYEKEE (reference sequence). The V end lost 2 bases, the J end lost 1 base, and 12 bases lay between the germline ends. The CDR3 length is 15 residues. As DNA, the CDR3 is TGTGCCAGCAGCTTCTTTGGGGGGGAGAACACTGAAGCTTTCTTT. Its translation is CASSFFGGENTEAFF.

The chain carries TRBV29-1 and TRBJ2-1; 10 bases match TRBD1. CDR1 is SQVTM and CDR2 is ANQGSEA in the germline V gene. CDR3 size: 14 residues. Losses at the gene ends were 8 bases for V and 8 bases for J; bases not matched to a gene: 12. The CDR3 DNA reads as TGCAGCTCCGGCGGGACAGGGGTCTTTGATGAGCAGTTCTTC. This translates into CSSGGTGVFDEQFF.

This clonotype was observed a handful of times. The chain joins TRBV28 to TRBJ1-5, with D unclear. Between the trimmed V and J ends, which lost 3 bases and 8 bases, there was a span of 11 bases. Germline V gene data show CDR1 as MDHEN and CDR2 as SYDVKM. The CDR3 totals 13 residues. CDR3 in amino acids: CASSFRGVKPQHF. CDR3 in DNA: TGTGCCAGCAGTTTTAGAGGTGTTAAGCCCCAGCATTTT.

This chain connects TRBV12-3 or TRBV12-4 to TRBJ2-4; a weak D match, TRBD1 (6 bases). V lost 6 bases to trimming and J lost 3 bases, with 12 bases between them. This CDR3 contains 14 residues. CDR3 residues: CASSSKGGKNIQYF. DNA of the CDR3: TGTGCCAGCAGCTCGAAAGGGGGCAAAAACATTCAGTACTTC.

The chain recombines TRBV28 with TRBJ2-1; 7 positions agree with TRBD2. Germline V lookup: CDR1 MDHEN, CDR2 SYDVKM. This CDR3 has 13 residues. V gave up 6 bases and J gave up 7 bases; unmatched junction bases: 6. CDR3 protein: CASRSGGGNEQFF. The CDR3 coding sequence is TGTGCCAGCAGGTCGGGGGGAGGGAATGAGCAGTTCTTC.